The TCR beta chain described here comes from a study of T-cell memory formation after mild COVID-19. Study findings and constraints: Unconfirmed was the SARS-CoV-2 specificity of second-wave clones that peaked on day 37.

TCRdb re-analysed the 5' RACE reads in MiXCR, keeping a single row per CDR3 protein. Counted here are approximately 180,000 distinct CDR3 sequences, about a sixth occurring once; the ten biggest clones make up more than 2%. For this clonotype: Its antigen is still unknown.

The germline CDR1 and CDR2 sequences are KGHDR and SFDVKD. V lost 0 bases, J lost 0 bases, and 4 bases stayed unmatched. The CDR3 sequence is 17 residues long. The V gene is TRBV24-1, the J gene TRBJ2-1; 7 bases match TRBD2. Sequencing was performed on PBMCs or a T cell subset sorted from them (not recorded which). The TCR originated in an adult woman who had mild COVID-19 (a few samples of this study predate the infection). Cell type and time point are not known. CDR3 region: CATSDLRRGSSYNEQFF. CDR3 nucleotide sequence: TGTGCCACCAGTGATTTGAGGCGCGGGAGCTCCTACAATGAGCAGTTCTTC.